The source of this TCR beta chain is a study of Ad26.COV2.S vaccination and SARS-CoV-2 variants. Study in general: The Ad26.COV2.S arm of the COV1001 trial was where the donor was placed. Each vaccinee took Ad26.COV2.S intramuscularly, once or twice 56 days apart. Study conclusions and caveats: CD8+ and CD4+ T cells specific for spike reportedly responded with substantial breadth after vaccination.

Treatment given: some 19 received Ad26.COV2.S at low or high dose, single or two shots; roughly five received placebo; per-sample allocation not given. Collection of the samples took place on day 63 after the first injection of vaccine or placebo. An Ad26 vector expressing Wuhan-strain SARS-CoV-2 spike constituted the vaccine. Here immunoSEQ multiplex PCR was the method, and the copy in TCRdb shows in-frame clones only, minus some. The sample has about 400,000 clones; 80% to 90% are singletons. To note about this clone: Its antigen is as yet unknown.

There are 13 residues in the CDR3. The V gene's germline CDR1 is SNHLY and CDR2 FYNNEI. Trimming pared 6 bases from V and 9 bases from J, leaving 16 bases between. This chain links TRBV2 with TRBJ2-3; D ambiguous. Sequenced material: peripheral blood, taken in a trial of Ad26.COV2.S vaccine versus placebo. The sequence was collected from a person between 18 and 65 years old who received the Ad26.COV2.S COVID-19 vaccine or a placebo. DNA for the CDR3: TGTGCCAGCAGCGGTCTACAGCTACCGACGCAGTATTTT. Its protein is CASSGLQLPTQYF. Filled out from reference TRBV2 and TRBJ2-3, the complete variable domain reads EPEVTQTPSHQVTQMGQEVILRCVPISNHLYFYWYRQILGQKVEFLVSFYNNEISEKSEIFDDQFSVERPDGSNFTLKIRSTKLEDSAMYFCASSGLQLPTQYFGPGTRLTVL.